This passage covers 6 T cell receptor beta chains from one sample sequenced in a study of T-cell reconstitution after alpha-beta-depleted transplantation in children. The authors prepared the TCRbeta library with unique molecular identifiers. TCRdb reprocessed the PCR reads with MiXCR, giving one entry per CDR3 protein. The table shows around 130,000 distinct CDR3 sequences, with more than 9.5% occurring only once. The sequencing used PBMCs, mostly from graft donor cells, collected 180 days after TCRalphabeta/CD19-depleted stem cell transplant. All receptors derive from a girl under three years old who had a stem cell transplant for combined immunodeficiency, so the T cells may come from the graft donor.

The chain is built from TRBV11-1 and TRBJ2-1; 12 bases agree with TRBD2. The CDR3 extends over 16 amino acids. Germline CDR1 is SGHAT and CDR2 is FQDESV (reference sequence). Germline trimming cut 5 bases from V and 5 bases from J; bases unmatched to any gene: 7. DNA of the CDR3: TGTGCCAGCAGCCGTGAGACTAGCGGGGGACACAATGAGCAGTTCTTC. Its protein product is CASSRETSGGHNEQFF. The whole variable domain, remainder taken from reference TRBV11-1 and TRBJ2-1, is EAEVAQSPRYKITEKSQAVAFWCDPISGHATLYWYRQILGQGPELLVQFQDESVVDDSQLPKDRFSAERLKGVDSTLKIQPAELGDSAMYLCASSRETSGGHNEQFFGPGTRLTVL.

In this sample, this clonotype turned up a few times. The chain is built from TRBV19 and TRBJ2-1, with D unclear. Germline loops: CDR1 LNHDA, CDR2 SQIVND (reference sequence). The V end lost 1 base, the J end lost 1 base, and 8 bases lay between the germline ends. CDR3 length: 15 amino acids. The CDR3 coding sequence is TGTGCCAGTAGTATAGGTCTTCTTTCCTACAATGAGCAGTTCTTC. Translated: CASSIGLLSYNEQFF.

V is TRBV7-2 and J is TRBJ2-7; D gene uncertain. The V gene's germline CDR1 is SGHTA and CDR2 FQGNSA. This CDR3 comprises 14 residues. V shed 1 base and J shed 3 bases, with 10 bases lying between them. Written as DNA, the CDR3 is TGTGCCAGCAGCTTAGGCCGGGTTGTCTACGAGCAGTACTTC. Translated, it gives CASSLGRVVYEQYF.

This clonotype was counted only a few times. The genes are TRBV7-2 and TRBJ1-3, with D possibly TRBD1 on 6 matching bases. Germline CDR1 reads SGHTA; CDR2 reads FQGNSA. The V gene lost 1 base and the J gene lost 2 bases, with 9 bases spanning the gap. The CDR3 has 15 amino acids. For the CDR3, the DNA is TGTGCCAGCAGCTTAGAAACAGGGACTGGAAACACCATATATTTT. Translated, it gives CASSLETGTGNTIYF.

This clonotype was picked up a small number of times. This sequence joins TRBV30 and TRBJ2-1; 10 bases align to TRBD2. The V gene's germline CDR1 is GTSNPN and CDR2 SVGIG (reference sequence). With V trimmed by 6 bases and J by 4 bases, 3 bases remained unmatched. There are 13 residues in the CDR3. DNA for the CDR3: TGTGCCTGCCTGACTAGCGGGTACAATGAGCAGTTCTTC. Translated, it gives CACLTSGYNEQFF.

The J gene is TRBJ2-7, the V gene TRBV27, with 7 positions matching TRBD1. CDR1 and CDR2 from the germline V gene are MNHEY and SMNVEV (reference sequence). V lost 5 bases and J lost 5; bases outside the gene matches: 3. This CDR3 spans 12 amino acids. CDR3 in DNA: TGTGCCAGCAGTGATACAGGGGACGAGCAGTACTTC. Protein sequence: CASSDTGDEQYF.